The clone carrying this TCR beta chain was counted between two and nine times. Its specificity is not known. The data are from a study of cytomegalovirus exposure and HLA in healthy donors. Researchers ran the PCR with 60 Vbeta and 13 Jbeta primers. Original processing notes: Later, an analysis found approximately 80 million unique TCR beta chains, and 8.5 million to 14 million of these were shared. Sequencing used immunoSEQ multiplex PCR; TCRdb keeps in-frame clones, though not all of them. From that table come the V and J calls and clone size; the DNA was used to work out D and trimming. The sample includes about 140,000 clones, 75% to 80% seen only once; the top ten take 3% to 5%. Germline lookup yields CDR1 SNHLY and CDR2 FYNNEI. Trimming shortened V by 7 bases and J by 1 base, and 11 bases separated the two germline ends. The length of the CDR3 is 13 residues. Study-wide results and caveats: Solely CMV serostatus was available to characterize immune exposure. For TCR beta chains, V- and J-gene trimming was later linked to a missense DCLRE1C variant.

The TCR comes from a male donor in good health and CMV-seronegative. The sample taken for sequencing was PBMCs. The chain links TRBV2 to TRBJ2-7; tentative D call: TRBD1 (5 bases). DNA of the CDR3: TGTGCCAGCACGATTACAGGATCCTACGAGCAGTACTTC. Translating gives CASTITGSYEQYF.